Listed below are T cell receptor beta chains from one sample, sequenced in a study of T cell changes during pregnancy in multiple sclerosis. The repertoire was sequenced with immunoSEQ multiplex PCR; TCRdb's copy has only in-frame clones and lacks some. This sample has about 79,000 clones, with 85% to 95% found just once. Material: peripheral blood, obtained in the second trimester of pregnancy. These TCRs come from a female donor in good health, enrolled as a control in a pregnancy study. The CDR3 runs from the conserved cysteine through the conserved F or W. Fields, in order: CDR3 protein, CDR3 DNA, clone size, D gene, J gene, V gene, CDR3 length. A D gene is named only where the DNA matches it firmly. Only some rows state a clone size, as once, few, many or a class for expanded clones.

CAWRLGGDGYTF	TGTGCCTGGAGGTTAGGGGGCGACGGCTACACCTTC	.	TRBD1	TRBJ1-2	TRBV30	12
CAISGTGSDTEAFF	TGTGCCATCAGTGGGACAGGGAGTGACACTGAAGCTTTCTTT	.	TRBD1	TRBJ1-1	TRBV10-3	14
CAWNRDSYTEAFF	TGTGCCTGGAACCGGGATTCGTACACTGAAGCGTTCTTT	.	.	TRBJ1-1	TRBV30	13
CASSESTQGSNTEAFF	TGTGCCAGCAGCGAGTCGACCCAGGGATCAAACACTGAAGCTTTCTTT	.	.	TRBJ1-1	TRBV13	16
CASAGGRSYEQYF	TGTGCCAGCGCCGGCGGCCGCTCCTACGAGCAGTACTTC	.	.	TRBJ2-7	TRBV7-2	13
CASSHRDRGSDEQYF	TGCGCCAGCAGCCACCGGGACAGGGGGTCCGACGAGCAGTACTTC	.	TRBD1	TRBJ2-7	TRBV4-1	15
CASSVADSSHPRGNTIYF	TGTGCCAGCAGCGTAGCTGACAGCAGCCACCCGCGGGGGAACACCATATATTTT	.	.	TRBJ1-3	TRBV9	18
CAWSVQAFGTDTQYF	TGTGCCTGGAGTGTACAAGCGTTTGGGACAGATACGCAGTATTTT	once	.	TRBJ2-3	TRBV30	15
CASSARGNTEAFF	TGTGCCAGCAGTGCCCGGGGGAACACTGAAGCTTTCTTT	.	.	TRBJ1-1	TRBV6-4	13
CAISEMSAYEQYF	TGTGCCATCAGTGAGATGTCAGCCTACGAGCAGTACTTC	.	.	TRBJ2-7	TRBV10-3	13
CASSLDGGEQYF	TGTGCCAGCAGCTTGGACGGGGGCGAGCAGTACTTC	.	.	TRBJ2-7	TRBV5-4	12
CASSLAGSRGYTF	TGCGCCAGCAGCTTGGCGGGGTCGCGCGGCTACACCTTC	.	.	TRBJ1-2	TRBV5-1	13
CASTTVASGANVLTF	TGTGCCAGCACTACCGTCGCCTCTGGGGCCAACGTCCTGACTTTC	once	.	TRBJ2-6	TRBV9	15
CASSFPDRQETQYF	TGCGCCAGCAGCTTCCCGGACAGGCAAGAGACCCAGTACTTC	.	TRBD1	TRBJ2-5	TRBV5-1	14
CASSQDPSGQYNEQFF	TGCGCCAGCAGCCAAGACCCCTCAGGACAGTACAATGAGCAGTTCTTC	.	.	TRBJ2-1	TRBV4-1	16
CASSQDSTSGTEAFF	TGCGCCAGCAGCCAAGACTCCACATCGGGCACTGAAGCTTTCTTT	.	.	TRBJ1-1	TRBV4-3	15
CASSSAPLKTGMVQQYF	TGTGCCAGCAGTTCCGCCCCGCTTAAAACAGGGATGGTTCAGCAGTACTTC	.	.	TRBJ2-7	TRBV28	17
CASSEDRGSINEQFF	TGTGCCAGCAGTGAGGACAGGGGGTCCATCAATGAGCAGTTCTTC	.	TRBD1	TRBJ2-1	TRBV6-1	15
CASSQDRNGYTF	TGTGCCAGCAGCCAGGACAGAAATGGCTACACCTTC	.	.	TRBJ1-2	TRBV13	12
CASTSGGASDTQYF	TGTGCCAGCACGAGCGGGGGGGCGTCAGATACGCAGTATTTT	once	TRBD2	TRBJ2-3	TRBV7-2	14
CASSPDRGNYGYTF	TGTGCCAGCAGCCCCGACAGGGGTAACTATGGCTACACCTTC	.	TRBD1	TRBJ1-2	TRBV7-3	14
CASSHGGGYDYGYTF	TGTGCCAGCAGTCACGGAGGCGGGTACGACTATGGCTACACCTTC	.	.	TRBJ1-2	TRBV27	15
CATRQGSNTGELFF	TGTGCCACGAGACAGGGATCGAACACCGGGGAGCTGTTTTTT	.	TRBD1	TRBJ2-2	TRBV10-3	14
CASSLISDQPQHF	TGTGCCAGCAGCTTGATCAGCGATCAGCCCCAGCATTTT	.	.	TRBJ1-5	TRBV5-5	13
CATQRPGQGGYGYTF	TGTGCCACCCAGCGGCCGGGACAGGGAGGCTATGGCTACACCTTC	.	TRBD1	TRBJ1-2	TRBV6-5	15
CASSQGGYEQYF	TGTGCCAGCAGCCAAGGAGGCTACGAGCAGTACTTC	.	.	TRBJ2-7	TRBV14	12
CASRPRDRGETQYF	TGTGCCAGTAGACCCCGGGACAGGGGAGAGACCCAGTACTTC	once	TRBD1	TRBJ2-5	TRBV19	14
CASSLAPAGAGEQYF	TGTGCCAGCAGCTTGGCCCCAGCGGGGGCAGGGGAGCAGTACTTC	.	TRBD2	TRBJ2-7	TRBV5-4	15
CSADSATNEKLFF	TGCAGCGCTGACAGTGCAACTAATGAAAAACTGTTTTTT	.	.	TRBJ1-4	TRBV29-1	13
CASGQGGFNQPQHF	TGCGCCAGCGGACAGGGGGGGTTCAATCAGCCCCAGCATTTT	.	TRBD1	TRBJ1-5	TRBV4-1	14
CASSGTQNTEAFF	TGTGCCAGCAGCGGCACTCAGAACACTGAAGCTTTCTTT	.	.	TRBJ1-1	TRBV9	13
CASSMWTRRNEQFF	TGTGCCAGTAGTATGTGGACTAGGAGGAATGAGCAGTTCTTC	.	TRBD2	TRBJ2-1	TRBV19	14
CASSPRTGPGEQYF	TGTGCCAGCAGCCCCCGGACTGGTCCGGGCGAGCAGTACTTC	.	.	TRBJ2-7	TRBV5-4	14
CASSQDSSQNYGYTF	TGTGCCAGCAGCCAAGATTCTTCGCAGAACTATGGCTACACCTTC	.	.	TRBJ1-2	TRBV4-2	15
CASSISSSYNEQFF	TGTGCCAGCAGCATTAGCAGCTCCTACAATGAGCAGTTCTTC	.	.	TRBJ2-1	TRBV7-2	14
CASSREQTEMNTEAFF	TGCGCCAGCAGCCGTGAGCAGACAGAGATGAACACTGAAGCTTTCTTT	.	.	TRBJ1-1	TRBV4-3	16
CASSQGTGTDISYEQYF	TGCGCCAGCAGCCAGGGAACCGGGACAGACATCTCCTACGAGCAGTACTTC	.	TRBD1	TRBJ2-7	TRBV4-3	17
CASSEGAGANVLTF	TGTGCCAGCAGTGAGGGCGCTGGGGCCAACGTCCTGACTTTC	.	.	TRBJ2-6	TRBV6-4	14
CASSPGLTGHTEAFF	TGTGCCAGCAGCCCAGGACTCACCGGGCACACTGAAGCTTTCTTT	once	.	TRBJ1-1	TRBV7-2	15
CASSQGRGGVTEAFF	TGTGCCAGTAGTCAAGGACGGGGGGGAGTCACTGAAGCTTTCTTT	.	.	TRBJ1-1	TRBV19	15
CASSGRDRGLMGTEAFF	TGTGCCAGCAGCGGCCGGGACAGGGGGCTCATGGGGACTGAAGCTTTCTTT	.	TRBD1	TRBJ1-1	TRBV9	17
CASSSDGGGYTF	TGCGCCAGCAGCTCAGACGGCGGCGGCTACACCTTC	.	.	TRBJ1-2	TRBV5-1	12
CASSRSGYGYTF	TGTGCCAGCAGCCGCTCAGGGTATGGCTACACCTTC	.	.	TRBJ1-2	TRBV16	12
CASSVAGEQPQHF	TGTGCCAGCAGCGTGGCAGGGGAGCAGCCCCAGCATTTT	.	.	TRBJ1-5	TRBV9	13